The rows below give T cell receptor beta chains drawn from one sample of a study of post-analysis software for immune sequencing data. TCRdb re-called the PCR reads through MiXCR, storing one row per CDR3 protein. Among fewer than 900,000 distinct CDR3 sequences listed, 46% were seen once. The material sequenced was blood. These receptor sequences come from a girl aged 10-17 years with multiple sclerosis. Both conserved end residues are part of each CDR3. The D gene is left open where the match is weak. Only part of the rows carry a size: once, few, many, or a class if the clone is expanded.

v_call: TRBV6-4; clone_size: .; d_call: .; j_call: TRBJ2-2; cdr3_aa: CASSTGGDTGELFF; cdr3_nt: TGTGCCAGCAGCACAGGGGGGGACACCGGGGAGCTGTTTTTT
v_call: TRBV5-1; clone_size: few; d_call: .; j_call: TRBJ2-7; cdr3_aa: CASSLNRGYEQYF; cdr3_nt: TGCGCCAGCAGCTTGAATCGGGGGTACGAGCAGTACTTC
v_call: TRBV11-2; clone_size: .; d_call: .; j_call: TRBJ2-3; cdr3_aa: CASSLWWEKEDTQYF; cdr3_nt: TGTGCCAGCAGCTTATGGTGGGAGAAGGAAGATACGCAGTATTTT
v_call: TRBV6-5; clone_size: few; d_call: TRBD1; j_call: TRBJ1-2; cdr3_aa: CASSGPGQGDYGYTF; cdr3_nt: TGTGCCAGCAGTGGCCCGGGACAGGGGGATTATGGCTACACCTTC
v_call: TRBV29-1; clone_size: few; d_call: .; j_call: TRBJ2-7; cdr3_aa: CSVGGSIYEQYF; cdr3_nt: TGCAGCGTTGGGGGGTCCATCTACGAGCAGTACTTC
v_call: TRBV20-1; clone_size: .; d_call: TRBD2; j_call: TRBJ2-1; cdr3_aa: CSATQLAGGPVGQFF; cdr3_nt: TGCAGTGCTACCCAGCTAGCGGGAGGGCCGGTTGGGCAGTTCTTC
v_call: TRBV6-2/TRBV6-3; clone_size: .; d_call: .; j_call: TRBJ1-2; cdr3_aa: CASSYSIRVGYTF; cdr3_nt: TGTGCCAGCAGTTACTCGATCAGGGTTGGCTACACCTTC
v_call: TRBV20-1; clone_size: .; d_call: TRBD2; j_call: TRBJ2-7; cdr3_aa: CSARESGRVYEQYF; cdr3_nt: TGCAGTGCTAGAGAGTCAGGGAGGGTCTACGAGCAGTACTTC
v_call: TRBV7-8; clone_size: few; d_call: TRBD2; j_call: TRBJ2-7; cdr3_aa: CASSGRGLAVRSYEQYF; cdr3_nt: TGTGCCAGCAGCGGTAGGGGTCTAGCGGTGAGGTCCTACGAGCAGTACTTC
v_call: TRBV12-3/TRBV12-4; clone_size: many; d_call: TRBD2; j_call: TRBJ2-1; cdr3_aa: CASNPSGRTHNEQFF; cdr3_nt: TGTGCCAGCAACCCTAGCGGGAGAACCCACAATGAGCAGTTCTTC
v_call: TRBV5-1; clone_size: .; d_call: TRBD2; j_call: TRBJ2-2; cdr3_aa: CASSSARLAGTTGELFF; cdr3_nt: TGCGCCAGCAGCTCCGCCCGACTAGCGGGGACCACCGGGGAGCTGTTTTTT
v_call: TRBV28; clone_size: few; d_call: TRBD1; j_call: TRBJ2-7; cdr3_aa: CASLGNQGAYEQYF; cdr3_nt: TGTGCCAGCCTCGGGAATCAGGGGGCCTACGAGCAGTACTTC
v_call: TRBV7-9; clone_size: .; d_call: .; j_call: TRBJ2-5; cdr3_aa: CASSLPGLLGPPFQETQYF; cdr3_nt: TGTGCCAGCAGCTTACCGGGACTCCTTGGTCCCCCTTTTCAAGAGACCCAGTACTTC
v_call: TRBV6-6; clone_size: .; d_call: .; j_call: TRBJ1-5; cdr3_aa: CASSDGQGGQPQHF; cdr3_nt: TGTGCCAGCAGTGACGGCCAAGGGGGTCAGCCCCAGCATTTT
v_call: TRBV29-1; clone_size: .; d_call: .; j_call: TRBJ1-1; cdr3_aa: CSVEEGFAGAFF; cdr3_nt: TGCAGCGTTGAGGAGGGGTTCGCCGGAGCTTTCTTT
v_call: TRBV6-2/TRBV6-3; clone_size: .; d_call: .; j_call: TRBJ1-1; cdr3_aa: CASTNVIGLPIPGGKRGTEAFF; cdr3_nt: TGTGCCAGCACTAACGTGATCGGCCTACCGATCCCGGGGGGAAAGAGAGGCACTGAAGCTTTCTTT
v_call: TRBV29-1; clone_size: .; d_call: .; j_call: TRBJ2-1; cdr3_aa: CSVETSSLGVRINEQFF; cdr3_nt: TGCAGCGTTGAAACCAGTAGTCTTGGAGTGCGTATCAATGAGCAGTTCTTC
v_call: TRBV29-1; clone_size: .; d_call: TRBD1; j_call: TRBJ2-7; cdr3_aa: CSVEDGTVSYEQYF; cdr3_nt: TGCAGCGTTGAAGACGGGACAGTTTCGTACGAGCAGTACTTC
v_call: TRBV6-6; clone_size: .; d_call: .; j_call: TRBJ2-7; cdr3_aa: CASSYYREGEQYF; cdr3_nt: TGTGCCAGCAGTTATTACAGGGAAGGCGAGCAGTACTTC
v_call: TRBV6-5; clone_size: .; d_call: .; j_call: TRBJ2-6; cdr3_aa: CASRTKTRAGANVLTF; cdr3_nt: TGTGCCAGCAGAACAAAGACCCGGGCCGGGGCCAACGTCCTGACTTTC
v_call: TRBV9; clone_size: .; d_call: TRBD2; j_call: TRBJ2-1; cdr3_aa: CASSVGTSGSYNEQFF; cdr3_nt: TGTGCCAGCAGCGTAGGGACTAGCGGGAGCTACAATGAGCAGTTCTTC
v_call: TRBV18; clone_size: .; d_call: TRBD1; j_call: TRBJ1-4; cdr3_aa: CASSPGQPASTNEKLFF; cdr3_nt: TGTGCCAGCTCACCGGGACAGCCCGCCTCAACTAATGAAAAACTGTTTTTT
v_call: TRBV29-1; clone_size: .; d_call: .; j_call: TRBJ1-2; cdr3_aa: CSSGEGGGYTF; cdr3_nt: TGCAGCTCGGGAGAGGGTGGTGGCTACACCTTC
v_call: TRBV12-3/TRBV12-4; clone_size: .; d_call: TRBD2; j_call: TRBJ2-7; cdr3_aa: CASSLGGGSGSSYEQYF; cdr3_nt: TGTGCCAGCAGTTTAGGGGGAGGGAGCGGGAGCTCCTACGAGCAGTACTTC
v_call: TRBV5-1; clone_size: .; d_call: .; j_call: TRBJ1-2; cdr3_aa: CASSLNGRSHGYTF; cdr3_nt: TGCGCCAGCAGCTTAAATGGGCGCTCCCATGGCTACACCTTC
v_call: TRBV29-1; clone_size: few; d_call: .; j_call: TRBJ1-1; cdr3_aa: CSVVRGFRNTEAFF; cdr3_nt: TGCAGCGTTGTAAGGGGTTTTCGGAACACTGAAGCTTTCTTT
v_call: TRBV7-9; clone_size: .; d_call: .; j_call: TRBJ2-3; cdr3_aa: CASSYPGNTQYF; cdr3_nt: TGTGCCAGCAGCTACCCCGGAAATACGCAGTATTTT
v_call: TRBV24-1; clone_size: .; d_call: .; j_call: TRBJ2-7; cdr3_aa: CATSSQSTYEQYF; cdr3_nt: TGTGCCACCAGTAGTCAGAGTACCTACGAGCAGTACTTC
v_call: TRBV7-9; clone_size: few; d_call: .; j_call: TRBJ2-3; cdr3_aa: CASSPGDISTDTQYF; cdr3_nt: TGTGCCAGCAGCCCCGGGGACATTAGCACAGATACGCAGTATTTT
v_call: TRBV4-1; clone_size: .; d_call: .; j_call: TRBJ1-1; cdr3_aa: CASSHGPAPAFF; cdr3_nt: TGCGCCAGCAGCCATGGACCGGCGCCAGCTTTCTTT
v_call: TRBV20-1; clone_size: many; d_call: TRBD2; j_call: TRBJ2-5; cdr3_aa: CSARRAGEKETQYF; cdr3_nt: TGCAGTGCTCGCCGAGCGGGAGAGAAAGAGACCCAGTACTTC
v_call: TRBV27; clone_size: .; d_call: TRBD1; j_call: TRBJ1-2; cdr3_aa: CASGDRGLSGYTF; cdr3_nt: TGTGCCAGCGGCGACAGGGGGCTTTCTGGCTACACCTTC
v_call: TRBV12-3/TRBV12-4; clone_size: few; d_call: .; j_call: TRBJ2-7; cdr3_aa: CASSSPGQTSYEQYF; cdr3_nt: TGTGCCAGCAGTTCCCCAGGACAGACCTCCTACGAGCAGTACTTC
v_call: TRBV11-3; clone_size: .; d_call: TRBD2; j_call: TRBJ2-1; cdr3_aa: CASSKVSAGGEQFF; cdr3_nt: TGTGCCAGCAGCAAAGTATCCGCGGGAGGTGAGCAGTTCTTC
v_call: TRBV27; clone_size: .; d_call: TRBD1; j_call: TRBJ2-7; cdr3_aa: CASRLDRGLEQYF; cdr3_nt: TGTGCCAGCAGACTGGACAGGGGGCTGGAGCAGTACTTC
v_call: TRBV20-1; clone_size: .; d_call: .; j_call: TRBJ1-2; cdr3_aa: CSAPWWAGGGYTF; cdr3_nt: TGCAGTGCACCGTGGTGGGCAGGCGGTGGCTACACCTTC
v_call: TRBV2; clone_size: .; d_call: .; j_call: TRBJ2-3; cdr3_aa: CASRAGISDTQYF; cdr3_nt: TGTGCCAGCAGGGCAGGGATTTCAGATACGCAGTATTTT
v_call: TRBV5-1; clone_size: .; d_call: .; j_call: TRBJ2-1; cdr3_aa: CASSLVSAGEQFF; cdr3_nt: TGCGCCAGCAGCTTGGTGTCGGCAGGGGAGCAGTTCTTC
v_call: TRBV19; clone_size: once; d_call: .; j_call: TRBJ2-7; cdr3_aa: CASSIYQGNYEQYF; cdr3_nt: TGTGCCAGTAGTATCTACCAGGGGAACTACGAGCAGTACTTC
v_call: TRBV9; clone_size: .; d_call: TRBD2; j_call: TRBJ2-1; cdr3_aa: CASSVGTSGPRGVEQFF; cdr3_nt: TGTGCCAGCAGCGTCGGGACTAGCGGCCCTCGGGGGGTTGAGCAGTTCTTC
v_call: TRBV12-3/TRBV12-4; clone_size: few; d_call: .; j_call: TRBJ2-1; cdr3_aa: CASTLGYNEQFF; cdr3_nt: TGTGCCAGCACCCTAGGGTACAATGAGCAGTTCTTC
v_call: TRBV19; clone_size: .; d_call: TRBD1; j_call: TRBJ1-2; cdr3_aa: CASDGQGDGYTF; cdr3_nt: TGTGCCAGCGACGGACAGGGGGATGGCTACACCTTC
v_call: TRBV20-1; clone_size: .; d_call: TRBD2; j_call: TRBJ2-1; cdr3_aa: CSAPGLAENEQFF; cdr3_nt: TGCAGTGCCCCGGGACTAGCGGAGAATGAGCAGTTCTTC
v_call: TRBV6-6; clone_size: .; d_call: .; j_call: TRBJ2-4; cdr3_aa: CASSYVRGRAKNIQYF; cdr3_nt: TGTGCCAGCAGTTACGTTCGGGGTCGGGCCAAAAACATTCAGTACTTC